This T cell receptor (beta chain) was sequenced during a study of cytomegalovirus exposure and HLA in healthy donors. Turning to this clone: Its antigen is unknown.

With 60 Vbeta and 13 Jbeta primers, the PCR was carried out. TCRdb's copy holds only in-frame clones and misses some; the assay was immunoSEQ multiplex PCR. The sample carries 95,000 to 110,000 clones, around 76% recorded once. Study observations and caveats: Testing in vitro showed a few CMV-associated chains specific for CMV antigens. For most TCR beta V segments, an earlier analysis put the productive rate at about 90% or about 30% of the time. The study put 150 or so TCR beta chains on its list as cytomegalovirus-associated.

The CDR3 loop spans 16 amino acids. CDR1 and CDR2 from the germline V gene are LGHNA and YSLEER. J gave up 5 bases and V 3 bases, and 8 bases lay outside the gene matches. The source is a man aged 18 to 35 in good health and CMV-seronegative. Sequencing was performed on PBMCs. The genes are TRBV4-3 and TRBJ2-1; 9 bases are a match to TRBD2. CDR3 protein: CASSHATSGLNNEQFF. The CDR3 nucleotides read TGCGCCAGCAGCCATGCGACTAGCGGACTAAACAATGAGCAGTTCTTC.